The 22 T cell receptor beta chains given below trace back to one sample, sequenced in a study of spatial heterogeneity in lung cancer. The sample's time point: sample taken at primary tumor resection. Sequencing covered unsorted whole RNA taken from tumor, nontumor lung or frozen PBMC. TCRdb independently ran MiXCR on the 5' RACE reads; one entry per CDR3 protein. The data contain around 75,000 distinct CDR3 sequences, approximately 12% of them singletons. The source was PBMCs, collected at surgery. The receptors shown here come from a male donor with early-stage non-small cell lung cancer.

This clonotype was seen ten or more times. The CDR3 reads CASSVAPSGGEQYF. The CDR3 DNA follows: TGTGCCAGCAGCGTGGCCCCGTCGGGAGGCGAGCAGTACTTC. The V call is TRBV9, the J call TRBJ2-7; TRBD2 agrees at 7 bases. V shed 2 bases and J 6 bases; nucleotides not matched to a gene: 8. CDR1 and CDR2 from the germline V gene are SGDLS and YYNGEE. The CDR3 has 14 residues.

This clonotype was seen many times. The genes are TRBV7-6 and TRBJ2-5; 9 bases agree with TRBD2. This CDR3 region has 15 residues. Trimming at V came to 4 bases and at J to 5 bases, leaving 8 bases not matched to a gene. Germline CDR1 reads SGHVS; CDR2 reads FNYEAQ. CDR3 coding DNA: TGTGCCAGCAGCTCGTGGGCGGGAGGGCACGAGACCCAGTACTTC. It codes for CASSSWAGGHETQYF.

Only a few counts were recorded for this clonotype. V gene TRBV5-6 combines with J gene TRBJ2-7; D is possibly TRBD1 or TRBD2 (5 bases each). CDR3 length: 14 residues. The germline V gene has CDR1 SGHDT and CDR2 YYEEEE. V was clipped by 2 bases and J by 1 base, with 10 bases between them. The CDR3 DNA is TGTGCCAGCAGCTTCGGGACGCTATCCTACGAGCAGTACTTC. Amino acid sequence: CASSFGTLSYEQYF.

The table lists this clonotype with a few counts. The chain combines TRBV3-1 with TRBJ1-2, with D perhaps matching TRBD1 (5 bases). Germline assignment: CDR1 LGHDT and CDR2 YNNKEL (reference sequence). This CDR3 is built from 11 residues. The V and J ends lost 4 bases and 7 bases respectively, with 7 bases between them. The CDR3 coding sequence is TGTGCCAGCAGCCGGGGCGGTGGCTACACCTTC. Its translation is CASSRGGGYTF.

This clonotype was counted at least ten times. The gene calls are TRBV12-3 or TRBV12-4 and TRBJ1-1; D not resolved. Trimming took off 6 bases at V and 3 bases at J, with 8 bases between the two ends. The CDR3 runs 12 residues. CDR3: CASSSGYTEAFF. In DNA, the CDR3 is TGTGCCAGCAGCTCAGGTTACACTGAAGCTTTCTTT.

The chain is built from TRBV10-3 and TRBJ1-5, with 7 bases fitting TRBD1. The CDR3 consists of 15 residues. V was clipped by 2 bases and J by 4 bases; unmatched bases: 5. Germline loops: CDR1 ENHRY, CDR2 SYGVKD. The CDR3 coding sequence is TGTGCCATCAGTGAGGGAACAGGGGAAAATCAGCCCCAGCATTTT. This gives the protein CAISEGTGENQPQHF.

This clonotype was seen more than once but under ten times. The rearrangement joins TRBV10-3 to TRBJ1-3; TRBD1 matches at 8 bases. The V gene end was trimmed by 7 bases and the J gene end by 4 bases; junction bases not matched to a gene: 6. The CDR3 spans 14 residues. The germline V gene encodes CDR1 ENHRY and CDR2 SYGVKD. The CDR3 spells CAIKGRTGGNTIYF. Here the CDR3 DNA reads TGTGCCATCAAGGGAAGGACAGGGGGAAACACCATATATTTT.

The sample holds a few counts of this clonotype. V is TRBV15 and J is TRBJ2-5; D not resolved. Trimming cost V 5 bases and J 5 bases, with 12 bases left between them. The germline gives CDR1 LNHNV, CDR2 YYDKDF (reference sequence). The CDR3 has 13 residues. This CDR3 reads CATSATLSETQYF. The CDR3 DNA sequence: TGTGCCACCAGCGCCACCCTTTCCGAGACCCAGTACTTC. The full variable domain, with the rest looked up from reference TRBV15 and TRBJ2-5, is DAMVIQNPRYQVTQFGKPVTLSCSQTLNHNVMYWYQQKSSQAPKLLFHYYDKDFNNEADTPDNFQSRRPNTSFCFLDIRSPGLGDTAMYLCATSATLSETQYFGPGTRLLVL.

This clonotype came up a few times. The V gene is TRBV28, the J gene TRBJ2-5; D perhaps matches TRBD1 (5 bases). Per germline, CDR1 MDHEN and CDR2 SYDVKM. This CDR3 spans 13 amino acids. Trimming shortened V by 8 bases and J by 7 bases, and 17 bases separated the two germline ends. The CDR3 nucleotides are TGTGCCAGCCTCCACCCTGGGGCAGGGACCCAGTACTTC. Residues: CASLHPGAGTQYF.

Many counts were recorded for this clonotype. V is TRBV9 and J is TRBJ2-5; D uncertain. The CDR3 contains 13 residues. The ends were cut back, 0 bases at V and 5 bases at J, with 8 bases in the middle. CDR1 is SGDLS, CDR2 YYNGEE, per germline. CDR3 residues: CASSVGARETQYF. The DNA for the CDR3 is TGTGCCAGCAGCGTAGGGGCTCGGGAGACCCAGTACTTC.

This clonotype was seen repeatedly, ten times or more. The V gene is TRBV12-3 or TRBV12-4, the J gene TRBJ1-5; D gene ambiguous. The CDR3 has 15 amino acids. Trimming took 2 bases from V and 2 from J, leaving 10 bases between them. The CDR3 loop reads CASSLRGWGNQPQHF. Here the CDR3 DNA reads TGTGCCAGCAGTTTAAGAGGATGGGGCAATCAGCCCCAGCATTTT.

This clonotype was counted at least ten times. V is TRBV29-1 and J is TRBJ2-2, with 9 bases that match TRBD1. The CDR3 spans 13 residues. Germline CDR1 SQVTM, CDR2 ANQGSEA. V dropped 7 bases and J dropped 5; count of bases not matched to a gene: 5. CDR3 bases: TGCAGCGCCCGGACAGGGGCGACCGGGGAGCTGTTTTTT. Translation: CSARTGATGELFF.

This clonotype was counted many times. CDR3 bases: TGTGCCAGCACCAGAGGGCCGGACCTTTATAGCAATCAGCCCCAGCATTTT. Protein product: CASTRGPDLYSNQPQHF. This chain connects TRBV21-1 to TRBJ1-5. TRBV21-1 is described as a pseudogene. The CDR3 consists of 17 residues.

This clonotype was seen more than once but under ten times. This sequence joins TRBV6-5 and TRBJ1-3, with D unresolved. The CDR3 has 15 amino acids. Trimming removed 6 bases at V and 0 bases at J, with 12 bases between. The germline gives CDR1 MNHEY, CDR2 SVGAGI. The CDR3 is CASRAGDASGNTIYF. The CDR3 DNA sequence: TGTGCCAGCAGGGCGGGAGACGCCTCTGGAAACACCATATATTTT.

The chain recombines TRBV14 with TRBJ2-1; D ambiguous. Trimming cost V 0 bases and J 7 bases, with 7 bases left between them. CDR1 is SGHDN, CDR2 FVKESK, per germline. The CDR3 length is 13 residues. For the CDR3, the DNA is TGTGCCAGCAGCCAAGATGGTATGAATGAGCAGTTCTTC. This gives the protein CASSQDGMNEQFF.

The chain recombines TRBV7-9 with TRBJ2-2; D unresolved. Trimming removed 7 bases from V and 6 bases from J, with 12 bases in between. Germline-derived CDR1 and CDR2 are SEHNR and FQNEAQ (reference sequence). CDR3 length: 13 residues. The CDR3 DNA follows: TGTGCCAGCACTGTTCCCTTCCCCGGGGAGCTGTTTTTT. Translating gives CASTVPFPGELFF.

The rearrangement uses TRBV4-2 and TRBJ1-5, with no clear D. This CDR3 is built from 15 residues. Trimming removed 4 bases from V and 5 bases from J, with 15 bases in between. From germline, CDR1 is LGHNA and CDR2 YNFKEQ. CDR3 loop: CASSPREERDQPQHF. DNA for the CDR3: TGTGCCAGCAGCCCGCGCGAGGAAAGGGATCAGCCCCAGCATTTT.

In its sample, this clonotype was seen many times. The genes are TRBV4-1 and TRBJ1-1; 9 bases line up with TRBD1. The V gene end was trimmed by 4 bases and the J gene end by 5 bases; junction bases not matched to a gene: 5. Per germline, CDR1 MGHRA and CDR2 YSYEKL. CDR3 size: 14 residues. The CDR3 bases are TGCGCCAGCAGCCGGACAGGGGAGGGGACTGAAGCTTTCTTT. It codes for CASSRTGEGTEAFF.

In this sample, this clonotype turned up a few times. The chain has TRBV6-1 and TRBJ2-1; a possible D gene is TRBD2 (5 bases). This CDR3 is 15 amino acids long. Germline CDR1 reads MNHNS; CDR2 reads SASEGT. V was clipped by 1 base and J by 0 bases, with 7 bases between them. CDR3: CASSEGRSSYNEQFF. The CDR3 DNA reads TGTGCCAGCAGTGAAGGGAGGAGCTCCTACAATGAGCAGTTCTTC.

This clonotype was seen more than once but under ten times. The chain employs TRBV2 and TRBJ2-3, with 8 bases identical to TRBD2. The CDR3 sequence is 14 residues long. Trimming cost V 4 bases and J 3 bases; bases outside gene matches: 3. Germline V CDR1 and CDR2: SNHLY, FYNNEI. CDR3 loop: CASSGTGGTDTQYF. DNA for the CDR3: TGTGCCAGCAGTGGGACGGGGGGGACAGATACGCAGTATTTT.

This clonotype was observed at least ten times. The CDR3 region has the DNA TGTGCCAACTACTGTCGGACGGACTCTGGGGCCAACGTCCTGACTTTC. Its translation: CANYCRTDSGANVLTF. The chain uses TRBV9 and TRBJ2-6; D remains ambiguous. Germline assignment: CDR1 SGDLS and CDR2 YYNGEE. V lost 9 bases and J 0 bases, leaving 16 bases between the germline ends. The CDR3 length is 16 residues.

This sequence joins TRBV5-6 and TRBJ2-2, with a tentative D call TRBD2 (7 bases). Germline values: CDR1 SGHDT, CDR2 YYEEEE. V was clipped by 6 bases and J by 4 bases, with 16 bases between them. The CDR3 length is 15 residues. The CDR3 protein is CASILGGPSTGELFF. The CDR3 DNA reads as TGTGCCAGCATCCTGGGGGGGCCCTCCACCGGGGAGCTGTTTTTT.